This paragraph covers one T cell receptor (beta chain) sequence. The data originate from a study of blood T cell repertoires in COVID-19. Across the study: Nucleic acid was either cDNA or gDNA, and it came from T cells, B-cell-depleted T cells, or PBMCs.

Data came from immunoSEQ multiplex PCR; TCRdb stores just in-frame clones and leaves some out. The sample includes over 300,000 clones, nearly 90% seen only once; the top ten take 5% to 8.5%. V was pared by 2 bases and J by 5 bases, with 25 bases between. The CDR3 length is 19 residues. In germline, CDR1 is MRHNA, CDR2 SNTAGT. The receptor was isolated from a man aged 18 to 29 with active or convalescent COVID-19. The chain uses TRBV6-4 and TRBJ1-5; D gene ambiguous. Source material: peripheral blood. The CDR3 sequence is CASSDDNNCVKRFHQPQHF. Written as DNA, the CDR3 is TGTGCCAGCAGTGACGATAACAATTGTGTAAAGAGGTTCCATCAGCCCCAGCATTTT.